This TCR beta chain appears in the sequencing data of a study of control samples from healthy donors and cancer patients (dated by TCRdb to 2020 to 2022). In this sample, this clone turned up once. The clone's antigen remains unknown. No base-level quality is on record; no much larger clone is a single base apart. According to the germline V gene, CDR1 reads KGHSH and CDR2 reads LQKENI. Deletion took 0 bases off V and 5 bases off J, with a span of 10 bases between the germline ends. From the cysteine up to the phenylalanine, the CDR3 has a length of 14 residues. The CDR3 DNA has 42 bases and is translated from base 1. The receptor library was made with the immunoSEQ multiplex PCR assay. Drawn from immuneACCESS, this table holds only the in-frame rearrangements with V and J called that TCRdb kept. Clones are partly lost; checked studies trace under half to an unresolved V gene and leave the rest unexplained. Counted in this sample were roughly 150,000 clones; 70% to 90% of them appeared once. The ten biggest clones cover around 1.6% of the sample.

The source of this sequence is a man in his late teens or twenties in good health. Sequencing was performed on blood. This sequence uses TRBV18 and TRBJ1-1; the D gene is perhaps TRBD1, from 6 matching bases. CDR3 protein: CASSPPTGMTEAFF. The bases read TGTGCCAGCTCACCACCGACAGGTATGACTGAAGCTTTCTTT.